This TCR beta chain was identified during a study of blood T cell repertoires in COVID-19. For the study at large: The United States, Italy and Spain provided the acute and convalescent COVID-19 samples. Sources were T cells, B-cell-depleted T cells, or PBMCs; the material itself was cDNA or gDNA.

In the original analysis: Amplified reference gene primers provided the basis for estimating nucleated cell counts. Clones were read by immunoSEQ multiplex PCR, and TCRdb kept only the in-frame ones, dropping some. V and J calls and clone size come straight from that table; D and trimming were deduced from the DNA. The sample gives approximately 190,000 clones, around 84% of which show up once; approximately 14% is in the top ten. In germline, CDR1 is LGHNA, CDR2 YSLEER. Trimming cost V 0 bases and J 4 bases, with 12 bases left between them. This CDR3 has 15 residues. This chain connects TRBV4-3 to TRBJ1-2; D gene unclear. This receptor was taken from a man between 25 and 39 years old with active or convalescent COVID-19. Sequenced sample: peripheral blood. The CDR3 bases are TGCGCCAGCAGCCAAGATAGAACTCCTGGCTATGGCTACACCTTC. Translated, it gives CASSQDRTPGYGYTF.